This TCR beta chain was profiled in a study of blood T cell repertoires in COVID-19. At the level of the study: The United States, Italy and Spain supplied acute and convalescent COVID-19 samples. Sample material is recorded as cDNA or gDNA derived from T cells, B-cell-depleted T cells, or PBMCs.

The V end lost 6 bases, the J end lost 0 bases, and 6 bases lay between the germline ends. The CDR3 consists of 14 residues. Germline V gene lookup returns CDR1 MNHEY and CDR2 SVGAGI. Original handling: Using reference gene primer amplification, nucleated cell counts were estimated. The data were produced by immunoSEQ multiplex PCR, yet TCRdb's version contains in-frame clones alone and is incomplete. V, J and clone size are those of that table, while D and trimming were read from the DNA. The sample lists 50,000 to 80,000 clones, roughly nine tenths occurring once. This clone appeared once. What was sequenced was peripheral blood. The sequence was collected from a man aged 55-75 years with acute or convalescent COVID-19. This chain links TRBV6-5 with TRBJ1-6; D is unresolved. CDR3 nucleotides: TGTGCCAGCAGCACAAGCTCCTATAATTCACCCCTCCACTTT. This gives the protein CASSTSSYNSPLHF.